This T cell receptor beta chain comes out of a study of memory CD4+ T cells and cytomegalovirus serostatus. About the study: This sample comes from healthy Belgian adults, under 10 CMV seropositive, roughly 22 seronegative. Study-level results: CD4+ memory repertoires contained about 40% of the roughly 150 reported CMV TCRbeta sequences. Repertoires predicted CMV serostatus with median bootstrapped AUC of approximately 0.94.

Details on this clone: The antigen is undetermined.

Single viable CD3+CD4+CD8-CD45RO+ cells were sorted as the memory CD4+ T cells. Positive selection with CD4 microbeads enriched total CD4+ T cells. Assay: immunoSEQ multiplex PCR; the TCRdb copy retains only in-frame clones and omits some. Here the sample spans about 56,000 clones, roughly 87% being singletons. The clonotype was recovered from an adult in good health and CMV-seronegative. The material sequenced was memory CD4+ T cells from blood.

In DNA form, the CDR3 reads TGTGCCAGCAGTGAATTAAGGGAGACCCAGTACTTC. Amino acids: CASSELRETQYF. V and J are TRBV2 and TRBJ2-5; D remains ambiguous. Germline V gene data show CDR1 as SNHLY and CDR2 as FYNNEI. Deletions cut 2 bases from V and 5 bases from J, with 6 bases between. The CDR3 loop spans 12 amino acids.